A selection of T cell receptor beta chains follows, all from one sample in a study of T cells in localized non-small cell lung cancer. TCRdb's copy holds only in-frame clones and misses some; the assay was immunoSEQ multiplex PCR. Here the sample spans about 24,000 clones, roughly 87% being singletons. The sequencing here drew on peripheral blood, taken before any cancer treatment. These receptors all come from a male donor aged 60 or over with stage I squamous cell lung carcinoma. The CDR3 runs from the conserved cysteine through the conserved F or W. The D gene is left open where the match is weak. The size entry is marked missing in some rows and otherwise reads once, few, many or a size class.

clone size | J gene | V gene | D gene | CDR3 protein
once | TRBJ1-5 | TRBV7-8 | TRBD1 | CASSWGQGAIQPQHF
NA | TRBJ2-1 | TRBV7-3 | NA | CASSLSGVRDEQFF
NA | TRBJ2-5 | TRBV4-1 | NA | CASSFGGPQAETQYF
NA | TRBJ2-3 | TRBV7-2 | NA | CASSPGLVPDTQYF
once | TRBJ2-7 | TRBV2 | NA | CATTGERVSYEQYF
NA | TRBJ1-1 | TRBV6-6 | NA | CASRGRDFHENTEAFF
NA | TRBJ1-5 | TRBV7-9 | NA | CASSLSTGNQPQHF
NA | TRBJ2-2 | TRBV7-9 | NA | CAQGSPNTGELFF
NA | TRBJ2-1 | TRBV4-1 | NA | CASSRAVSSYNEQFF
NA | TRBJ1-2 | TRBV6-1 | TRBD1 | CASTLGTGPNYGYTF
NA | TRBJ2-1 | TRBV7-2 | TRBD2 | CASSLDAGGHNEQFF
NA | TRBJ2-1 | TRBV5-1 | TRBD2 | CASSLVAREFAQFF
NA | TRBJ2-5 | TRBV19 | NA | CASSMTGQRETQYF
once | TRBJ1-2 | TRBV6-6 | NA | CASNGGNYGYTF
NA | TRBJ2-7 | TRBV18 | TRBD1 | CASSQGGVQDEQYF
NA | TRBJ1-2 | TRBV29-1 | TRBD1 | CSVETTGVGGYTF
NA | TRBJ2-1 | TRBV11-2 | TRBD2 | CASSLTSGRIEQFF
NA | TRBJ2-5 | TRBV9 | NA | CASSATEGSETQYF
NA | TRBJ1-2 | TRBV28 | TRBD1 | CASSRDRGAGYTF
NA | TRBJ1-2 | TRBV6-1 | NA | CASSSDVYGYTF
NA | TRBJ2-5 | TRBV5-1 | NA | CASSLGPANGETQYF
NA | TRBJ2-1 | TRBV14 | TRBD2 | CASSQDRVGGGGYNEQFF
NA | TRBJ2-5 | TRBV9 | NA | CASSVQDRRETQYF
NA | TRBJ1-2 | TRBV6-1 | NA | CASGAFYGYTF
once | TRBJ1-4 | TRBV4-3 | NA | CASSQIRATNEKLFF
NA | TRBJ2-2 | TRBV10-1 | NA | CASSASGNTGELFF
NA | TRBJ2-5 | TRBV6-5 | NA | CASTSDRFKETQYF
NA | TRBJ2-3 | TRBV4-3 | NA | CASSQDLEGDTQYF
NA | TRBJ2-1 | TRBV10-3 | TRBD1 | CAIRRGQTNEQFF
NA | TRBJ2-1 | TRBV19 | TRBD2 | CASTPSGGTYNEQFF
NA | TRBJ1-1 | TRBV10-3 | NA | CAISAEGTEAFF
NA | TRBJ2-2 | TRBV6-6 | TRBD1 | CASSSAGTGGTGELFF
NA | TRBJ1-5 | TRBV9 | NA | CASSPSHVSQPQHF
NA | TRBJ1-1 | TRBV30 | NA | CAWETQGMNTEAFF
NA | TRBJ2-2 | TRBV7-6 | TRBD1 | CASSLRDRVPTGELFF
NA | TRBJ1-2 | TRBV18 | TRBD1 | CASSQGQGNGYTF
once | TRBJ2-5 | TRBV5-6 | TRBD1 | CASSPTGTGGQETQYF
once | TRBJ1-2 | TRBV11-2 | TRBD1 | CASSLNRPWTGGLLGYTF
NA | TRBJ2-3 | TRBV7-9 | NA | CASSSTESVTQYF
NA | TRBJ2-2 | TRBV4-1 | NA | CASSQEDSRSAQNTGELFF
NA | TRBJ1-2 | TRBV5-1 | NA | CASSSSGQGANYGYTF
NA | TRBJ1-2 | TRBV19 | NA | CASSIDPLGNYGFTF
once | TRBJ2-2 | TRBV10-2 | NA | CASRGGPLNTGELFF
NA | TRBJ1-2 | TRBV11-3 | TRBD1 | CASSLTGDYGYTF
NA | TRBJ2-2 | TRBV5-1 | NA | CASSLVLNTGELFF
NA | TRBJ2-7 | TRBV6-5 | NA | CASRATVTVTGEQYF
NA | TRBJ2-1 | TRBV9 | NA | CASSVGGTLDEQFF
NA | TRBJ1-2 | TRBV5-8 | NA | CASSLAYRGYTF
NA | TRBJ2-1 | TRBV27 | TRBD1 | CASRLARYGTGVRNEQFF
once | TRBJ2-3 | TRBV6-4 | NA | CATSRDHGTQYF